This T cell receptor beta chain was found in a study of T cells in localized non-small cell lung cancer. The study, taken as a whole, reports: Uninvolved adjacent lung showed the highest T cell clonality, exceeding tumor. Adjacent lung held a median roughly 56 of the top 100 tumor clones.

The germline V gene encodes CDR1 LNHDA and CDR2 SQIVND (reference sequence). The CDR3 is 15 amino acids. With 6 bases clipped from V and 1 base from J, the junction kept 8 bases outside the gene matches. Method: immunoSEQ multiplex PCR; TCRdb's copy keeps in-frame clones and lacks some. The data hold over 20,000 clones, with approximately 90% observed a single time. Points on this clone: Its antigen is still unknown.

Specimen: peripheral blood, collected before any cancer treatment. The receptor's source is a woman aged 35-70 years with stage I lung adenocarcinoma. The chain joins TRBV19 to TRBJ2-7; 8 bases are shared with TRBD2. The CDR3 nucleotides are TGTGCCAGTAGATGGAAGGCTAGCGGGTCCTACGAGCAGTACTTC. This gives the protein CASRWKASGSYEQYF.